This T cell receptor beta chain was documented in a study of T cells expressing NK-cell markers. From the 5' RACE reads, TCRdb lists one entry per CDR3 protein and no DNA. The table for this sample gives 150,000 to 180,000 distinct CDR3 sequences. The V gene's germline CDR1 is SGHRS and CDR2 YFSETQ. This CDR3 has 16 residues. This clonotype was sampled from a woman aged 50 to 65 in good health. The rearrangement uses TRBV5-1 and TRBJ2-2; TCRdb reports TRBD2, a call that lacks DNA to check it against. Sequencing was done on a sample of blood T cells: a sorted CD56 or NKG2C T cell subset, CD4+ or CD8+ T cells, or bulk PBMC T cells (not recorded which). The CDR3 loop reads CASSPDSARSTGELFF.